This entry lists 5 T cell receptor beta chains sequenced from one sample in a study of cytomegalovirus exposure and HLA in healthy donors. Primers for the PCR totalled 60 Vbeta and 13 Jbeta. Using immunoSEQ multiplex PCR, the repertoire was profiled, and TCRdb retains in-frame clones only, with some absent. Here the sample spans tens of thousands of clones, around 50% being singletons. Sample: PBMCs. These receptors all stem from a human donor in good health.

The V and J genes are TRBV19 and TRBJ1-4, with 11 nucleotides matching TRBD1. The J segment lost 4 bases and the V segment lost 7 bases, leaving 5 bases of the junction unmatched. CDR1 is LNHDA, CDR2 SQIVND, per germline (reference sequence). This CDR3 has 15 residues. CDR3 sequence reads: CASTGQGAINEKLFF. The CDR3 DNA is TGTGCCAGTACTGGACAGGGGGCGATTAATGAAAAACTGTTTTTT.

The CDR3 DNA reads as TGTGCCAGCAGCTTGGACAGTTGGAACACTGAAGCTTTCTTT. Translating gives CASSLDSWNTEAFF. This rearrangement joins TRBV5-4 to TRBJ1-1; D unresolved. This CDR3 has 14 residues. V was clipped by 0 bases and J by 1 base, with 7 bases between them. From germline, CDR1 is SGHNT and CDR2 YYREEE (reference sequence).

The V call is TRBV30, the J call TRBJ1-4; 10 bases align to TRBD1. From germline, CDR1 is GTSNPN and CDR2 SVGIG (reference sequence). V dropped 3 bases and J dropped 13; count of bases not matched to a gene: 14. The CDR3 is made up of 15 amino acids. The CDR3 region has the DNA TGTGCCTGGAGCCCGACAGGGGGCTATCCCGTCGGACTGTTTTTT. It translates to CAWSPTGGYPVGLFF.

Concerning this clone itself: The junction departs from germline at one end; a sequencing error may be responsible. The chain carries TRBV7-2 and TRBJ1-5; D possibly corresponds to TRBD1 (5 bases). This CDR3 contains 13 residues. In germline, CDR1 is SGHTA, CDR2 FQGNSA. The CDR3 DNA follows: TGTGCCAGCAGCTTAGACAGGCTTCAGGCCCAGCATTTT. This encodes CASSLDRLQAQHF.

The rearrangement links TRBV4-1 to TRBJ2-3, with D possibly TRBD2 on 7 matching bases. Trimming removed 2 bases from V and 4 bases from J, with 19 bases in between. Germline loops: CDR1 MGHRA, CDR2 YSYEKL. The CDR3 contains 17 residues. The DNA of the CDR3 is TGCGCCAGCAGCCAAAGGTTTGGGGGGGGGCACCCAGATACGCAGTATTTT. This translates into CASSQRFGGGHPDTQYF.